This T cell receptor beta chain was sequenced during a study of beta chain features in type 1 diabetes. This clone was seen only a few times. The investigators reverse transcribed all of the isolated RNA, so they sequenced expressed TCRB transcripts. Assay: immunoSEQ multiplex PCR; the TCRdb copy retains only in-frame clones and omits some. This table has 400,000 to 500,000 clones, around 13% appearing once. The CDR3 consists of 15 residues. The junction had 8 bases not matched to a gene; V was cut back by 6 bases and J by 3 bases. From germline, CDR1 is ENHRY and CDR2 SYGVKD. Sequencing was done on a sample of naive CD4+ T cells from blood. The chain uses TRBV10-3 and TRBJ2-7, with 10 bases matching TRBD1. The TCR originated in a man aged 25 to 40 in good health. The CDR3 DNA follows: TGTGCCATCAGATTCGACAGGGGGCCGGACTACGAGCAGTACTTC. It is translated as CAIRFDRGPDYEQYF.